There are many counts of the clone carrying this TCR beta chain. The target antigen is unknown. This specimen comes from a study of response to subunit inactivated influenza vaccine. Regarding the study as a whole: Authors suggested few new T cells are recruited by each seasonal influenza vaccination.

TCRdb reanalysed the RT-PCR reads using MiXCR and keeps one entry per CDR3 protein. This repertoire shows around 530,000 distinct CDR3 sequences, 15% to 20% found once; its top ten account for about 3%. The CDR3 length is 14 residues. The germline gives CDR1 LGHDT, CDR2 YNNKEL (reference sequence). Between the trimmed V and J ends, which lost 5 bases and 2 bases, there was a span of 11 bases. V usage is TRBV3-1 and J usage is TRBJ2-3; TRBD1 is a possible D gene (6 bases). The receptor was derived from a man between 50 and 75 years old who received an inactivated influenza vaccine. Sequences were derived from CD4+ T cells sorted from PBMCs, sampled approximately 25 months after vaccination. The CDR3 DNA is TGTGCCAGCAGCGTGGACAGCTACACAGATACGCAGTATTTT. Protein: CASSVDSYTDTQYF.